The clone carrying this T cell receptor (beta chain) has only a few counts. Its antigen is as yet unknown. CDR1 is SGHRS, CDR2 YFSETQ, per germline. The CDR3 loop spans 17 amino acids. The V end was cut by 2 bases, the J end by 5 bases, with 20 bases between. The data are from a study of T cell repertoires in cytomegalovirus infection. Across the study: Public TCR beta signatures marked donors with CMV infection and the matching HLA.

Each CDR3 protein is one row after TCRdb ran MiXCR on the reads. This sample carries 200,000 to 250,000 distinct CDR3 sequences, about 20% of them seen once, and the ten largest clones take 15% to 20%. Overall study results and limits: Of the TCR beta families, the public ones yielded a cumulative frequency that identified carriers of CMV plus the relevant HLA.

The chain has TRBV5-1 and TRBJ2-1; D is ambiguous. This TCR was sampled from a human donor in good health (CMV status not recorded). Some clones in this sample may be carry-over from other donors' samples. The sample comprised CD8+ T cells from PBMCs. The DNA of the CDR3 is TGCGCCAGCAGCTTATTTGGGATGGACCCCTGGGACAATGAGCAGTTCTTC. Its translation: CASSLFGMDPWDNEQFF.